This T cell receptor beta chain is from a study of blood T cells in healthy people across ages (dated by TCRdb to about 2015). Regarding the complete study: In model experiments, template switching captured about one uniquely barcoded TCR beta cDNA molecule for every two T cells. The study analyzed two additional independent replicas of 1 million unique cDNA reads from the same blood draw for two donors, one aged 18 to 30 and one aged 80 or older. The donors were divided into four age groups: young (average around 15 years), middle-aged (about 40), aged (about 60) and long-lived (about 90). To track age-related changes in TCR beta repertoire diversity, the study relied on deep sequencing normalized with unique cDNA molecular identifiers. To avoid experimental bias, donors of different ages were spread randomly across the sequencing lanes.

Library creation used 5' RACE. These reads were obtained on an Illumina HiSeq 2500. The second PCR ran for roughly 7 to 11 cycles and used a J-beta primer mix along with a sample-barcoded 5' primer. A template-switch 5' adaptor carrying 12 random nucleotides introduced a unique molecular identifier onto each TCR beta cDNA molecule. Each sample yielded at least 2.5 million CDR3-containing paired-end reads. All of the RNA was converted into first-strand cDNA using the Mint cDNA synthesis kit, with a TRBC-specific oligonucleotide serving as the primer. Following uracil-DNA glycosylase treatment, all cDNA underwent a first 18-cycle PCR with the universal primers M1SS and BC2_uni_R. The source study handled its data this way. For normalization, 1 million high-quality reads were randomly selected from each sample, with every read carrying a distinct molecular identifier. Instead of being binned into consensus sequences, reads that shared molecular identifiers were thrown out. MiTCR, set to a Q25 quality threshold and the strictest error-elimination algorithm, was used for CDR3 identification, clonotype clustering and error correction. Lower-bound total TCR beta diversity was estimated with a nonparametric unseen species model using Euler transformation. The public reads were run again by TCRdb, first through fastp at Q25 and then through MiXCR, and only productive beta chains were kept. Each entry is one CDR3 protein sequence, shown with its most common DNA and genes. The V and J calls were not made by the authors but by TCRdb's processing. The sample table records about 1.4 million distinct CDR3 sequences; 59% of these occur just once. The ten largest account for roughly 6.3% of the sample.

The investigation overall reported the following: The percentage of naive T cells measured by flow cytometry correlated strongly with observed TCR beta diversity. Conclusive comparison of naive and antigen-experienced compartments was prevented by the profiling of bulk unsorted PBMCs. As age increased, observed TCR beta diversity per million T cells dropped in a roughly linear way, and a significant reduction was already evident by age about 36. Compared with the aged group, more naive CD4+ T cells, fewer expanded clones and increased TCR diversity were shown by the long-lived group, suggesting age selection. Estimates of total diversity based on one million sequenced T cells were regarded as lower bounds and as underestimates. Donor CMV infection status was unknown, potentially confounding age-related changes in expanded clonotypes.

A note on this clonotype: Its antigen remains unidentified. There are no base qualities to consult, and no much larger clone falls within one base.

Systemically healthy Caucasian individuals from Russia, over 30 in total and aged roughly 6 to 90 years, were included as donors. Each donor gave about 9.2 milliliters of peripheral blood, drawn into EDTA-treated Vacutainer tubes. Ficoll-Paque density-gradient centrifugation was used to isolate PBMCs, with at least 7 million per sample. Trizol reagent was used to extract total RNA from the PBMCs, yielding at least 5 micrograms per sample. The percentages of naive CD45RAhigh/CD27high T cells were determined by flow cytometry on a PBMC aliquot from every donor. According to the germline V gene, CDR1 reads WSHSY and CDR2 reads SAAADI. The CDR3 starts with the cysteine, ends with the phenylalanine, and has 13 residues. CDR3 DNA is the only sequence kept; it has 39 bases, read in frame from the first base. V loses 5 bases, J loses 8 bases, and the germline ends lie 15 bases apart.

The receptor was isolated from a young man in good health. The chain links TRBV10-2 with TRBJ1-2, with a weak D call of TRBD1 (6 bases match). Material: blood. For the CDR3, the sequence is CASSPNRAPGYTF. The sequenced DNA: TGCGCCAGCAGTCCAAACAGGGCCCCAGGCTACACCTTC.